Below are 8 T cell receptor beta chains sequenced from a single sample in a study of T cell changes during pregnancy in multiple sclerosis (dated 2019 in TCRdb). The protocol used for the library was the immunoSEQ multiplex PCR assay. The immuneACCESS repertoire file appears here via TCRdb, limited to in-frame rearrangements. These files lack a portion of the clones; in checked studies, under half of the deficit traces to unresolved V genes, and the cause of the others is not known. The sample data list roughly 40,000 clones, and roughly nine tenths of these were observed just once. Roughly 0.5% of the sample lies in the top ten. The sample in question was CD4+ T cells from peripheral blood mononuclear cells, obtained in the first trimester of pregnancy. These receptor sequences come from a female donor in good health, enrolled as a control in a pregnancy study.

The chain employs TRBV2 and TRBJ2-1; 10 nucleotides match TRBD1. Per germline, CDR1 SNHLY and CDR2 FYNNEI. This CDR3 is 15 amino acids long. V was pared by 8 bases and J by 2 bases, with 6 bases of the junction left unmatched. CDR3 in DNA: TGTGCCAGCGGGAGAGACAGGGGGCCCTACAATGAGCAGTTCTTC. Translation: CASGRDRGPYNEQFF.

The count of this clone is one. DNA for the CDR3: TGTGCCAGCAGCTTGGGGGGCTTCGGGCTTTCCTACGAGCAGTACTTC. It specifies CASSLGGFGLSYEQYF. This chain links TRBV5-4 with TRBJ2-5; possibly TRBD1 for D (5 bases). Gene TRBJ2-7 matches the end of the DNA better, so the J call may be wrong. The CDR3 runs 16 residues. Germline CDR1 reads SGHNT; CDR2 reads YYREEE (reference sequence).

The rearrangement links TRBV7-8 to TRBJ1-5; D is unclear. The V gene's germline CDR1 is SGHVS and CDR2 FQNEAQ. V shed 5 bases and J shed 3 bases, with 14 bases lying between them. The CDR3 extends over 15 amino acids. CDR3 in DNA: TGTGCCAGCAGCCCCGGGGTCCGGGTCAATCAGCCCCAGCATTTT. It translates to CASSPGVRVNQPQHF.

The chain has TRBV5-4 and TRBJ1-4; 10 bases match TRBD1. The V segment lost 3 bases and the J segment 6 bases; nucleotides outside the gene matches: 8. CDR1 SGHNT and CDR2 YYREEE come from the germline V gene (reference sequence). CDR3 length: 16 residues. CDR3 loop: CASSSPLTGGDEKLFF. The CDR3 nucleotides are TGTGCCAGCAGCTCCCCCCTGACAGGGGGCGATGAAAAACTGTTTTTT.

This sequence joins TRBV6-6 and TRBJ1-4; TRBD1 matches at 8 bases. CDR1 and CDR2 from the germline V gene are MNHNY and SVGAGI (reference sequence). The junction had 5 bases not matched to a gene; V was cut back by 4 bases and J by 7 bases. This CDR3 is built from 14 residues. The CDR3 loop reads CASSSTGGTEKLFF. The CDR3 DNA reads TGTGCCAGCAGTTCAACAGGGGGGACTGAAAAACTGTTTTTT.

In DNA, the CDR3 is TGTGCCAGCAGCTTCCGGGCTGAAGCTTTCTTT. As protein: CASSFRAEAFF. V usage is TRBV6-5 and J usage is TRBJ1-1; D is ambiguous. V was pared by 6 bases and J by 6 bases, with 8 bases between. Germline-derived CDR1 and CDR2 are MNHEY and SVGAGI. The CDR3 contains 11 residues.

The chain links TRBV11-3 to TRBJ1-1; tentative D call: TRBD1 (6 bases). CDR1 SGHNT and CDR2 YENEEA come from the germline V gene. Trimming took 4 bases from V and 10 from J, leaving 13 bases between them. The CDR3 runs to 12 residues. The CDR3, as DNA: TGTGCCAGCAGCTCAGGGGCGTCTGGAGCTTTCTTT. It specifies CASSSGASGAFF.

The CDR3 region is CASSPPDFRTEAFF. CDR3 nucleotide sequence: TGTGCCAGCTCACCACCAGACTTTCGGACTGAAGCTTTCTTT. The chain employs TRBV18 and TRBJ1-1; D is unresolved. The CDR3 contains 14 residues. Germline assignment: CDR1 KGHSH and CDR2 LQKENI. The V end was cut by 0 bases, the J end by 5 bases, with 10 bases between.